Detailed here is one T cell receptor beta chain. The junction had 4 bases not matched to a gene; V was cut back by 0 bases and J by 7 bases. This CDR3 has 15 amino acids. Germline lookup yields CDR1 SGDLS and CDR2 YYNGEE. The data belong to a study of blood T cell repertoires in COVID-19. Here immunoSEQ multiplex PCR was the method, and the copy in TCRdb shows in-frame clones only, minus some. The data show 150,000 to 200,000 clones, roughly 85% seen once. Material: PBMCs or T cells enriched from blood (not recorded which). V gene TRBV9 combines with J gene TRBJ1-6, with 7 bases lining up with TRBD1. This TCR came from a woman aged 18-35 years who had recovered from COVID-19. CDR3 nucleotides: TGTGCCAGCAGCGTAGAGGGGACAGCGAATTCACCCCTCCACTTT. Its translation is CASSVEGTANSPLHF.